This T cell receptor (beta chain) derives from a study of OX40 agonist ivuxolimab in advanced cancers. Turning to the study itself: The patients received agonistic anti-OX40 (CD134) antibody ivuxolimab. Earlier treatment with anti-PD-1, anti-PD-L1 or anti-CTLA-4 was permitted, and roughly 42% had received some. General study findings and limits: Partial responders at 0.1-3.0 mg/kg showed near-lowest clonal expansion.

A note on this clone: What it binds is not known.

Deletions cut 5 bases from V and 7 bases from J, with 9 bases between. CDR3 size: 12 residues. Germline V lookup: CDR1 KGHSH, CDR2 LQKENI. Profiling relied on immunoSEQ multiplex PCR, and the TCRdb table lists in-frame clones only, not all of them. The repertoire consists of over 55,000 clones, with roughly 88% occurring once and the leading ten covering under 2%. The gene calls are TRBV18 and TRBJ2-1; maybe TRBD1 (5 bases). The sequence came from an adult with an advanced solid tumor such as melanoma, head and neck, liver or kidney cancer. The sequencing here drew on CD4+ or CD8+ T cells sorted from blood, taken in a trial of the OX40 agonist ivuxolimab. The CDR3 DNA follows: TGTGCCAGCTCATTTACAGGAAATGAGCAGTTCTTC. Protein sequence: CASSFTGNEQFF.